This T cell receptor (beta chain) was profiled in a study of shared clonotypes between healthy human individuals. A note on this clone: What it recognizes is unknown.

V shed 3 bases and J shed 5 bases, with 4 bases lying between them. CDR1 and CDR2 from the germline V gene are SQVTM and ANQGSEA. This CDR3 is 10 amino acids long. Naive-designated CD8 cells lacked CD45RO, were positively enriched for CCR7, and omitted terminally differentiated effector memory CD45RA+ cells. Study conclusions and caveats: Blood alone was sampled, and tissue repertoires likely differ.

The authors loaded roughly 200 ng DNA, 30,000 to 35,000 T cell genomes, into sorted-subset replicate PCRs. Here immunoSEQ multiplex PCR was the method, and the copy in TCRdb shows in-frame clones only, minus some. The sample consists of hundreds of thousands of clones, approximately 90% of them appearing once. The TCR comes from a man aged 25-40 years in good health. Sequencing input: naive CD8+ T cells sorted from blood. The V gene is TRBV29-1, the J gene TRBJ1-1, with D hard to call. The CDR3 DNA sequence: TGCAGCGTTGAGAGGACTGAAGCTTTCTTT. Translating it yields CSVERTEAFF.